A selection of T cell receptor beta chains follows, all from one sample in a study of cytomegalovirus exposure and HLA in healthy donors. TCRdb keeps only in-frame clones here, not all; method: immunoSEQ multiplex PCR. The profile shows around 40,000 clones, over 60% of them singletons. Sequences were obtained from PBMCs. The receptors derive from a man aged 25 to 40 in good health and CMV-seronegative. Both conserved end residues are part of each CDR3. D genes are given only for firm matches. Size is stated for part of the rows, as once, few or many counts, or as a class when the clone is expanded.

-	TRBV7-2	TRBJ2-1	few	TGTGCCAGCGGGCAGAACAATGAGCAGTTCTTC	CASGQNNEQFF
TRBD2	TRBV7-8	TRBJ2-2	-	TGTGCCAGCAGCTTTAAATCCCCGGGACTAGCGGTAAACACCGGGGAGCTGTTTTTT	CASSFKSPGLAVNTGELFF
TRBD2	TRBV4-1	TRBJ2-3	-	TGCGCCAGCAGCTTGACTAGCAGAGATACGCAGTATTTT	CASSLTSRDTQYF
-	TRBV6-5	TRBJ1-1	-	TGTGCCAGCAGCGAAACTTTTAACACTGAAGCTTTCTTT	CASSETFNTEAFF
TRBD1	TRBV7-2	TRBJ1-5	-	TGTGCCAGCAGCCGGGGACAGAATAGCAATCAGCCCCAGCATTTT	CASSRGQNSNQPQHF
-	TRBV4-1	TRBJ2-5	-	TGCGCCAGCAGCCAAGGGTGGAGGGATGAAGAGACCCAGTACTTC	CASSQGWRDEETQYF
TRBD2	TRBV6-5	TRBJ2-5	-	TGTGCCAGCAGAAATAGCGGGGGGGTGTGGGAGACCCAGTACTTC	CASRNSGGVWETQYF
TRBD1	TRBV27	TRBJ1-5	-	TGTGCCAGCAGACCCGACAGGGAAAGGCCCCAGCATTTT	CASRPDRERPQHF
-	TRBV5-1	TRBJ2-4	once	TGCGCCAGCAGCCCGGACCAGGGTTTTCAGTACTTC	CASSPDQGFQYF
-	TRBV6-1	TRBJ2-7	-	TGTGCCAGCAGTGAACGAACAGGCATCTCCTACGAGCAGTACTTC	CASSERTGISYEQYF
TRBD2	TRBV10-2	TRBJ2-1	-	TGCGCCAGCAGCCCCGGGACTAGCGGGAGCTACAATGAGCAGTTCTTC	CASSPGTSGSYNEQFF
-	TRBV28	TRBJ1-1	-	TGTGCCAGCAGTGTACAGAACACTGAAGCTTTCTTT	CASSVQNTEAFF
-	TRBV11-2	TRBJ2-3	-	TGTGCCAGCAGCTTAGGCCCTAAAGCGCAGTATTTT	CASSLGPKAQYF
TRBD1	TRBV27	TRBJ2-5	-	TGTGCCAGCAGACCGGGACAGGGGGAGACCCAGTACTTC	CASRPGQGETQYF
TRBD2	TRBV6-5	TRBJ2-1	-	TGTGCCAGCAGCCCACCGGGACTAGCGGGGCAAAACCAGTTCTTC	CASSPPGLAGQNQFF